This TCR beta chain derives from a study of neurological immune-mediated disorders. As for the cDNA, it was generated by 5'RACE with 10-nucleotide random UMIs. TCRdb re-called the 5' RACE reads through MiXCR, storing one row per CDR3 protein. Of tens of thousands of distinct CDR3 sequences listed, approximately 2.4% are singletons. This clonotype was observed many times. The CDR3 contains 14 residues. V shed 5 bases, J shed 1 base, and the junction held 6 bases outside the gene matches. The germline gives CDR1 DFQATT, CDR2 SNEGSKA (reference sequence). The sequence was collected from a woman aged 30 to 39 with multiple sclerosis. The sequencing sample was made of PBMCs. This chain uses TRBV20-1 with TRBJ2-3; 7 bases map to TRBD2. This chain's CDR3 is CSAQTSDRTDTQYF. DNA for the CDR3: TGCAGTGCTCAAACTAGCGACCGCACAGATACGCAGTATTTT.